The clone carrying this T cell receptor (beta chain) has a single count. The germline V and J ends were trimmed by 1 base and 0 bases, with 10 bases remaining between them. Germline loops: CDR1 SGHAT, CDR2 FQNNGV. There are 16 residues in the CDR3. The data belong to a study of blood T cell repertoires in COVID-19. Study as a whole: From T cells, B-cell-depleted T cells, or PBMCs came the material, which was cDNA or gDNA.

The assay was immunoSEQ multiplex PCR, and TCRdb's table has in-frame clones only and misses some. The table lists some 260,000 clones, approximately 91% of them singletons. The chain couples TRBV11-2 to TRBJ2-1; a possible D gene is TRBD2 (5 bases). The TCR sequence derives from a woman aged 35 to 49 who had recovered from COVID-19. Sample: peripheral blood. CDR3: CASSLVKRSSYNEQFF. CDR3 sequence (DNA): TGTGCCAGCAGCTTAGTAAAGCGGAGCTCCTACAATGAGCAGTTCTTC.